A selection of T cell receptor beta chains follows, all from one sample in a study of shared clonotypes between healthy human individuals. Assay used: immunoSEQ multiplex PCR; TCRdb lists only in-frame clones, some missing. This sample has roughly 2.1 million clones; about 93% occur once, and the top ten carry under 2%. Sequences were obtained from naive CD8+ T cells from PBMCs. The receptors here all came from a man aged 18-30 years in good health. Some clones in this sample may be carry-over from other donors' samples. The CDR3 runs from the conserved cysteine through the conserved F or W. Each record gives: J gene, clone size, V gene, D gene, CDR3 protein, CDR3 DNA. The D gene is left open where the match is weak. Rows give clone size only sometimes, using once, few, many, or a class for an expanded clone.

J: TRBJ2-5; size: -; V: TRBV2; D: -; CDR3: CASSDLGGETQYF; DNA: TGTGCCAGCAGTGACTTGGGCGGAGAGACCCAGTACTTC
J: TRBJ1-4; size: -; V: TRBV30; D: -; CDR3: CAWSVGGLNEKLFF; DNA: TGTGCCTGGAGTGTTGGGGGTCTTAATGAAAAACTGTTTTTT
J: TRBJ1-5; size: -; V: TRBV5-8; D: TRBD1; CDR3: CASSRTGDWYQPQHF; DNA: TGTGCCAGCAGCCGAACAGGGGATTGGTATCAGCCCCAGCATTTT
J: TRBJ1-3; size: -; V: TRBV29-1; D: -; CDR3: CSGGVGSGNTIYF; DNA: TGCAGCGGAGGTGTAGGTTCTGGAAACACCATATATTTT
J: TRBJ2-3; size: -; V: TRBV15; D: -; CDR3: CATTSEIVPANTQYF; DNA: TGTGCCACCACCTCAGAGATCGTTCCGGCGAATACGCAGTATTTT
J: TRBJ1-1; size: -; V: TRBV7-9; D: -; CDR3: CASSSLNPEKASEAFF; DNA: TGTGCCAGCAGCTCCCTGAATCCAGAAAAGGCATCCGAAGCTTTCTTT
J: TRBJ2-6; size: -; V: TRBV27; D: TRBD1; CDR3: CASRPYGTGPSGANVLTF; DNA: TGTGCCAGCAGACCATACGGGACAGGGCCCTCTGGGGCCAACGTCCTGACTTTC
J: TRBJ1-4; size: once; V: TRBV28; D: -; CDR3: CASSMRATNEKLFF; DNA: TGTGCCAGCAGTATGCGGGCAACTAATGAAAAACTGTTTTTT
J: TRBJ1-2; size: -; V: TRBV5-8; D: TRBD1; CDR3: CASSLDRGYYGYTF; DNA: TGTGCCAGCAGCTTGGACAGGGGGTACTATGGCTACACCTTC
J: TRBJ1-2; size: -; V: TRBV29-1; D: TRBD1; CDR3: CSVWTGGDYGYTF; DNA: TGCAGCGTATGGACAGGGGGCGACTATGGCTACACCTTC
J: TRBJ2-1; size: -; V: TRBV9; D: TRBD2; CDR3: CASSPPSGALHNEQFF; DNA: TGTGCCAGCAGCCCACCGAGCGGGGCACTACACAATGAGCAGTTCTTC
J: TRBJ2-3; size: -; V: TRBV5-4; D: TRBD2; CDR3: CASSDLAGELYTQYF; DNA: TGTGCCAGCAGCGATCTAGCGGGAGAGTTATATACGCAGTATTTT
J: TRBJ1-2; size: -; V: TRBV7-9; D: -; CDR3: CASGGANNYGYTF; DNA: TGTGCCTCCGGAGGGGCCAATAACTATGGCTACACCTTC
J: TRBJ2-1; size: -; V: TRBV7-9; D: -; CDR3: CASSQKGQGYNEQFF; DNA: TGTGCCAGCAGCCAAAAGGGCCAAGGGTACAATGAGCAGTTCTTC
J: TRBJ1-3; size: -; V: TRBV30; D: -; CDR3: CAWRPGAASGNTIYF; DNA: TGTGCCTGGAGGCCGGGAGCCGCCTCTGGAAACACCATATATTTT
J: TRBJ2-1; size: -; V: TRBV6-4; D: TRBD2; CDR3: CASSQRGTSGRGRNFYEQFF; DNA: TGTGCCAGCAGTCAAAGAGGGACTAGCGGGAGAGGGAGGAATTTCTATGAGCAGTTCTTC
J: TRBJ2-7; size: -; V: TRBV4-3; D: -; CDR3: CASSQDSGLANYEQYF; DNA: TGCGCCAGCAGCCAAGATTCGGGACTTGCAAACTACGAGCAGTACTTC
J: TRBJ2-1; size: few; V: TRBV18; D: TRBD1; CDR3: CASSGTEHNEQFF; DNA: TGTGCCAGCTCAGGGACAGAACACAATGAGCAGTTCTTC
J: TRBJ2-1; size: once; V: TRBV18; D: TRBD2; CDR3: CASSPERGLGYNEQFF; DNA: TGTGCCAGCTCACCAGAGCGGGGGCTGGGATACAATGAGCAGTTCTTC
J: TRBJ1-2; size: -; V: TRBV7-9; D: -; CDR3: CASSNGINYGYTF; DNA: TGTGCCAGCAGCAACGGGATTAACTATGGCTACACCTTC
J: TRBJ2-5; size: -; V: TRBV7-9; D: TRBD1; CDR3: CASSADLDRGPQETQYF; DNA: TGTGCCAGCAGCGCAGACTTGGACAGGGGGCCTCAAGAGACCCAGTACTTC
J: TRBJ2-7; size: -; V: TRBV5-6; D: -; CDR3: CASSFIDYEQYF; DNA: TGTGCCAGCAGCTTTATAGACTACGAGCAGTACTTC
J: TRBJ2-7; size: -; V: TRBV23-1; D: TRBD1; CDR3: CASSQWGQRQSSYEQYF; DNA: TGCGCCAGCAGTCAATGGGGACAGCGGCAGAGCTCCTACGAGCAGTACTTC
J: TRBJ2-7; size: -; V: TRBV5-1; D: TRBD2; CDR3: CASTPGGGRTYSYEQYF; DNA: TGCGCCAGCACCCCGGGGGGTGGCCGGACCTACTCCTACGAGCAGTACTTC
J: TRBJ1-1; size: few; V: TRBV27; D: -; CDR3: CASSLGQYAEAFF; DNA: TGTGCCAGCAGTCTCGGACAGTACGCTGAAGCTTTCTTT
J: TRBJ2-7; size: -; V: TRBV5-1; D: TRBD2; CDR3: CASSPGLAGRTFYEQYF; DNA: TGCGCCAGCAGCCCGGGACTAGCGGGAAGAACTTTTTACGAGCAGTACTTC
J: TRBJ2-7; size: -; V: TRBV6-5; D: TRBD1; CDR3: CASSYSETGDEQYF; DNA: TGTGCCAGCAGTTACTCGGAGACAGGGGACGAGCAGTACTTC
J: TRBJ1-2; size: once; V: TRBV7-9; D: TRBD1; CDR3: CASSSVTGNRNYGYTF; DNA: TGTGCCAGCAGCTCAGTGACAGGGAACCGTAACTATGGCTACACCTTC
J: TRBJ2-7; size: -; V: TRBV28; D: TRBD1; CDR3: CASSFSLEGDRAFEQYF; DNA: TGTGCCAGCAGTTTTTCACTGGAGGGGGACAGGGCCTTTGAGCAGTACTTC
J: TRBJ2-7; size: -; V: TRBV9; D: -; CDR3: CASSPTRISHEQYF; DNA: TGTGCCAGCAGCCCCACCAGGATCTCCCACGAGCAGTACTTC
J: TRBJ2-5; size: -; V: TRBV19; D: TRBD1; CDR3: CASRGTGQETQYF; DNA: TGTGCCAGTAGGGGGACAGGCCAAGAGACCCAGTACTTC
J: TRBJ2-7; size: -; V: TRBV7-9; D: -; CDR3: CASSSTTGEPEQYF; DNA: TGTGCCAGCAGCTCGACCACAGGAGAGCCCGAGCAGTACTTC
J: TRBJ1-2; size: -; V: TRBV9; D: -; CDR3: CASSALGMGLGYTF; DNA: TGTGCCAGCAGCGCCTTAGGGATGGGGCTGGGCTACACCTTC
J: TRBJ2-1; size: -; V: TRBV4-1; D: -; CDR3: CASSSVLWGEESYNEQFF; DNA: TGCGCCAGCAGCTCGGTACTCTGGGGGGAGGAGTCCTACAATGAGCAGTTCTTC
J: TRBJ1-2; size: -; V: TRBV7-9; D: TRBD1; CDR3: CASSTTGGEVRYGYTF; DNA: TGTGCCAGCAGCACAACAGGGGGCGAAGTTAGATATGGCTACACCTTC
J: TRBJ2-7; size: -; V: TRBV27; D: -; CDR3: CASRGPGTYEQYF; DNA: TGTGCCAGCAGGGGCCCCGGTACCTACGAGCAGTACTTC